The source of this TCR beta chain is a study of beta chain features in type 1 diabetes. Notes on the study in general: High-TCR-expressing cells could be over-represented by cDNA sequencing. PCR could preferentially amplify shorter templates, alike in patients and controls.

Regarding this clone: No antigen is known for it.

Every bit of the isolated RNA underwent reverse transcription, so sequencing read expressed TCRB transcripts. TCRdb's copy holds only in-frame clones and misses some; the assay was immunoSEQ multiplex PCR. The table includes roughly 450,000 clones, about an eighth detected once. CD4+ naive, central memory, regulatory and stem cell-like memory subsets were isolated by sorting on CD45RO/CCR7/CD25/CD127/CD95/CD27. The CDR3 is 15 residues long. The V and J genes are TRBV12-2 and TRBJ2-6. TRBV12-2 is deemed a pseudogene. Sequencing input: naive CD4+ T cells from blood. The receptor comes from a woman in her late teens or twenties in good health. The DNA for the CDR3 is TGTGCAAGTCGCTCACCGAACCCTGGGGCCAACGTCCTGACTTTC. It translates to CASRSPNPGANVLTF.